The source of this T cell receptor beta chain is a study of T cell responses to AZD1222 COVID-19 vaccine. Sequenced by immunoSEQ multiplex PCR; TCRdb stores in-frame clones only, minus some. The sample yields about 130,000 clones, about four fifths seen once. Germline V lookup: CDR1 SGHVS, CDR2 FQNEAQ. CDR3 length: 16 residues. The V end lost 5 bases, the J end lost 2 bases, and 19 bases lay between the germline ends. The rearrangement links TRBV7-8 to TRBJ2-7, with D tentatively TRBD1 (7 bases). The sample consisted of peripheral blood, taken on day 0 of AZD1222 vaccination. This receptor was taken from an adult in good health. The CDR3 protein is CASSIGNRGLAYEQYF. CDR3 sequence (DNA): TGTGCCAGCAGCATCGGGAACAGGGGACTCGCCTACGAGCAGTACTTC.